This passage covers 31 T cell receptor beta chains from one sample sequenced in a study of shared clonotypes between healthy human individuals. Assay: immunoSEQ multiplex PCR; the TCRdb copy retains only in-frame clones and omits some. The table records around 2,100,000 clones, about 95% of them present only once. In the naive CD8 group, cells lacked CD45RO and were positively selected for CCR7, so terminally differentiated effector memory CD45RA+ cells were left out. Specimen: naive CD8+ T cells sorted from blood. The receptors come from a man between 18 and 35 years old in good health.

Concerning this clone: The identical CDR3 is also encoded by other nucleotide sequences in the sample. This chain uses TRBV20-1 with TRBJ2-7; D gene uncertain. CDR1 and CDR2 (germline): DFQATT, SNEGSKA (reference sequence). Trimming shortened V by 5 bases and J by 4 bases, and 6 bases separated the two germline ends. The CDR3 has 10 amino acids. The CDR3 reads CSAGDYEQYF. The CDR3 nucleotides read TGCAGTGCTGGGGATTACGAGCAGTACTTC.

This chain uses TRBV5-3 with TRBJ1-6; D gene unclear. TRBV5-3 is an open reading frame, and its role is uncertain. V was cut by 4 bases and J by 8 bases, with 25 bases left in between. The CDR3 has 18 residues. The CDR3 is CARSPLLNPEAGDSPLHF. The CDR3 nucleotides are TGTGCCAGAAGCCCCCTACTTAATCCGGAAGCCGGGGATTCACCCCTCCACTTT.

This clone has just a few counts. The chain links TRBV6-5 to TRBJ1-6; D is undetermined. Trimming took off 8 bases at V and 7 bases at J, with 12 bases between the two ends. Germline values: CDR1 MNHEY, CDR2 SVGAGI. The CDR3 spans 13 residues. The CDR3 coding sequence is TGTGCCAGCTTATATGGGATAAATTCACCCCTCCACTTT. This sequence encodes CASLYGINSPLHF.

The CDR3 bases are TGCGCCAGCAGCCAAGCCCCGGGACAGGGGGAAGAGGGCTACACCTTC. Translation gives CASSQAPGQGEEGYTF. This chain connects TRBV4-1 to TRBJ1-2; TRBD1 agrees at 11 bases. The CDR3 totals 16 residues. V gave up 1 base and J gave up 8 bases; unmatched junction bases: 9. Germline CDR1 and CDR2: MGHRA and YSYEKL.

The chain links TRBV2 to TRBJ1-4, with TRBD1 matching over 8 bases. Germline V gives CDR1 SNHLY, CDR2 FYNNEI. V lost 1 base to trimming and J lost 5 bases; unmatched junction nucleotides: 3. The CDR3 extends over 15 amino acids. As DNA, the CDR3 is TGTGCCAGCAGTGAAGGGAGGACAGGGAATGAAAAACTGTTTTTT. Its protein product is CASSEGRTGNEKLFF.

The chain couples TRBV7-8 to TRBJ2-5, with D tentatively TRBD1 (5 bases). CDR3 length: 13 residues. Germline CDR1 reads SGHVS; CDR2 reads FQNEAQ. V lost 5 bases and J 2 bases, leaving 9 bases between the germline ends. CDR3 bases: TGTGCCAGCAGCAGAGACAGACAAGAGACCCAGTACTTC. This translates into CASSRDRQETQYF.

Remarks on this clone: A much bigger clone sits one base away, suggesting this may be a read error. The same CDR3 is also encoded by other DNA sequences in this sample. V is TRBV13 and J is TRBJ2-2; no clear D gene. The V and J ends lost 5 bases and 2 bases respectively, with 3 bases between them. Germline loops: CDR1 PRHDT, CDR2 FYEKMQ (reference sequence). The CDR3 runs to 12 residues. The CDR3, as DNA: TGTGCCAGCAGCCTAAACACCGGGGAGCTGTTTTTT. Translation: CASSLNTGELFF.

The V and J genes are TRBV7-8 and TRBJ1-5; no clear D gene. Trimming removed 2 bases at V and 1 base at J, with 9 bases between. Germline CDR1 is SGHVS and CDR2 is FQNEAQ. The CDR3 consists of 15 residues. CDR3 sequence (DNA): TGTGCCAGCAGCTTAAGTCCGGTGAGCAATCAGCCCCAGCATTTT. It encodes CASSLSPVSNQPQHF.

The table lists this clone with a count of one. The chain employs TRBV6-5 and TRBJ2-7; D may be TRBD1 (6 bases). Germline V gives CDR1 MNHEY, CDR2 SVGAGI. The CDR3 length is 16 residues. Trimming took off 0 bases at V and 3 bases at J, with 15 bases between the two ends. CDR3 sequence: CASSYSHGQSFYEQYF. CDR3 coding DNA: TGTGCCAGCAGTTACTCTCACGGACAGTCTTTCTACGAGCAGTACTTC.

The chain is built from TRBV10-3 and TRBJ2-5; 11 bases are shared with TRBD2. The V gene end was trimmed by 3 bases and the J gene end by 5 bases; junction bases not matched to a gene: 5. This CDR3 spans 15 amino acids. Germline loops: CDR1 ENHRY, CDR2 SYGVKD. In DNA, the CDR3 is TGTGCCATCAGTGATCCGGGACTAGCGGTGGAGACCCAGTACTTC. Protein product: CAISDPGLAVETQYF.

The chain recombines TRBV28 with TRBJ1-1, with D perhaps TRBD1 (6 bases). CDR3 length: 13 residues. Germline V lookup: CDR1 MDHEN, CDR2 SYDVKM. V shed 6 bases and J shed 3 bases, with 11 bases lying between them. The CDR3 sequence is CASSVTGYTEAFF. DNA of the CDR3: TGTGCCAGCAGCGTAACAGGGTACACTGAAGCTTTCTTT.

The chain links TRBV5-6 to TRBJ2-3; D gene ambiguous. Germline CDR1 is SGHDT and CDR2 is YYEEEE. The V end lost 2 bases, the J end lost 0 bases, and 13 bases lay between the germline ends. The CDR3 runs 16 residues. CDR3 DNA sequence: TGTGCCAGCAGCTTAAGCGTCTCCCCTAGCACAGATACGCAGTATTTT. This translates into CASSLSVSPSTDTQYF.

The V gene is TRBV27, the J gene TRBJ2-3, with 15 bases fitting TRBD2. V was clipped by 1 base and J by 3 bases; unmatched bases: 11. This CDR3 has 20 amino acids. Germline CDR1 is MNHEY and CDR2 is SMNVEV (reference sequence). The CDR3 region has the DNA TGTGCCAGCAGTTTATTTGGACTAGCGGGAGGGCCCACGTGGACAGATACGCAGTATTTT. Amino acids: CASSLFGLAGGPTWTDTQYF.

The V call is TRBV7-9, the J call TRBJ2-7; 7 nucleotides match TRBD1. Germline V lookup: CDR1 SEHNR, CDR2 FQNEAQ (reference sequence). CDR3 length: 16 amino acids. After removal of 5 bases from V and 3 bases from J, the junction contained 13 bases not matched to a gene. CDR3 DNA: TGTGCCAGCAGCCCGATTGGGACAGCGGTAAACTACGAGCAGTACTTC. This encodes CASSPIGTAVNYEQYF.

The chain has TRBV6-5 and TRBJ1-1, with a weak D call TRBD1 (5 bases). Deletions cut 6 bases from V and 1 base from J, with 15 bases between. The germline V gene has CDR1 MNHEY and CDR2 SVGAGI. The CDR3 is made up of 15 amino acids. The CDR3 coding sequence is TGTGCCAGCAGCCCAGGGCCAGTTAGGAACACTGAAGCTTTCTTT. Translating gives CASSPGPVRNTEAFF.

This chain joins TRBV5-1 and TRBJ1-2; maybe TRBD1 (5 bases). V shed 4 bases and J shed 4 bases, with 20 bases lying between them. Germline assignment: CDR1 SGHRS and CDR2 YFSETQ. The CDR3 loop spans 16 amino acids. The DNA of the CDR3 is TGCGCCAGCAGCCCCAACTTTCCAGGGATGGGCTATGGCTACACCTTC. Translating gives CASSPNFPGMGYGYTF.

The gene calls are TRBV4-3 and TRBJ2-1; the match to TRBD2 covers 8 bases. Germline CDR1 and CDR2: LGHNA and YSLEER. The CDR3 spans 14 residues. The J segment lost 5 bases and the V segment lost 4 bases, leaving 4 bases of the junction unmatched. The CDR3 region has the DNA TGCGCCAGCAGCCCCATAGCGGGAAACAATGAGCAGTTCTTC. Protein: CASSPIAGNNEQFF.

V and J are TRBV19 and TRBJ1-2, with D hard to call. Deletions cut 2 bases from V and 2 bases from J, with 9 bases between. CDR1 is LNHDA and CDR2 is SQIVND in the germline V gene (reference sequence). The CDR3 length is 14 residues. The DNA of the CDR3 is TGTGCCAGTAGTATAAGTGGTTCGAACTATGGCTACACCTTC. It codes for CASSISGSNYGYTF.

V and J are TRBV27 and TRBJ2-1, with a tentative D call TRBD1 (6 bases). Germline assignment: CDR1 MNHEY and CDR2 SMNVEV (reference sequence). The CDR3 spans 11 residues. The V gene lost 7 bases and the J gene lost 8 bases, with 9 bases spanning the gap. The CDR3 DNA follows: TGTGCCAGCAAGGCAGGGGATGAGCAGTTCTTC. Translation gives CASKAGDEQFF.

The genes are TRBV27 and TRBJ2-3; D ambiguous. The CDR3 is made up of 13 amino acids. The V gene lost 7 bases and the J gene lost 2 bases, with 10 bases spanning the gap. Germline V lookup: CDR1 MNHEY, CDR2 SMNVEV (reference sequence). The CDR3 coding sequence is TGTGCCAGCACGACCGGCCACACAGATACGCAGTATTTT. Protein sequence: CASTTGHTDTQYF.

CDR3 protein: CASSDSGTAAHGAYNEQFF. The CDR3 coding sequence is TGTGCCAGCAGCGACTCCGGGACAGCCGCCCACGGCGCCTACAATGAGCAGTTCTTC. The V gene is TRBV9, the J gene TRBJ2-1; TRBD1 matches 7 bases. The CDR3 is 19 amino acids. Germline values: CDR1 SGDLS, CDR2 YYNGEE. Trimming cost V 3 bases and J 2 bases; bases outside gene matches: 17.

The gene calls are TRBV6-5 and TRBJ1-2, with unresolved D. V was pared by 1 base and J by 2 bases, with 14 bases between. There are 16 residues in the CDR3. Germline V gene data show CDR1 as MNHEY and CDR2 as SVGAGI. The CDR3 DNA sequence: TGTGCCAGCAGTTACTTGGCGGGCAGTTTGAACTATGGCTACACCTTC. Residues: CASSYLAGSLNYGYTF.

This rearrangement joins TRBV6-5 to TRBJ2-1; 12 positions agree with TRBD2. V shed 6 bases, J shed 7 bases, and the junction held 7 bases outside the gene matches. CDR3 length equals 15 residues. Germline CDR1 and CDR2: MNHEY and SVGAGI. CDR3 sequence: CASRILAGGVNEQFF. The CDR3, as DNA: TGTGCCAGCAGAATACTAGCGGGGGGTGTGAATGAGCAGTTCTTC.

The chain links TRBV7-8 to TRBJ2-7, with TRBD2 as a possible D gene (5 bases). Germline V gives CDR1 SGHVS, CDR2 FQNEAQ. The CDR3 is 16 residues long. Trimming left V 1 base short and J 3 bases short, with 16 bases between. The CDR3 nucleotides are TGTGCCAGCAGCTTAGTTGTGGGAGACATAAACTACGAGCAGTACTTC. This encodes CASSLVVGDINYEQYF.

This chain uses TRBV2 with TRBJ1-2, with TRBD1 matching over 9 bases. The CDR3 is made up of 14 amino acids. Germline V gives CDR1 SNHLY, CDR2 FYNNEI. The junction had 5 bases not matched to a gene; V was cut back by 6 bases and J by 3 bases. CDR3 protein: CASRGTGTHYGYTF. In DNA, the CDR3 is TGTGCCAGCAGGGGGACAGGGACCCACTATGGCTACACCTTC. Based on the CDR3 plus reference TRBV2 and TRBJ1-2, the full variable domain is EPEVTQTPSHQVTQMGQEVILRCVPISNHLYFYWYRQILGQKVEFLVSFYNNEISEKSEIFDDQFSVERPDGSNFTLKIRSTKLEDSAMYFCASRGTGTHYGYTFGSGTRLTVV.

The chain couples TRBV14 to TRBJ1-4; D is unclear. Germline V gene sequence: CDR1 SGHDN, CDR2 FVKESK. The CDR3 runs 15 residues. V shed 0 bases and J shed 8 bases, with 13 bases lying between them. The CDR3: CASSQDLVNQEKLFF. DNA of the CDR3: TGTGCCAGCAGCCAAGATTTAGTTAATCAAGAAAAACTGTTTTTT.

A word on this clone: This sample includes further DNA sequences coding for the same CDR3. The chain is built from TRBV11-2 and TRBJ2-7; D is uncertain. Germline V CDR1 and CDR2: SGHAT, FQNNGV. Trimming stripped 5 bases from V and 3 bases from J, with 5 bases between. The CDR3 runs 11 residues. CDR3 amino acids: CASSSLYEQYF. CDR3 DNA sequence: TGTGCCAGCAGCAGTCTCTACGAGCAGTACTTC.

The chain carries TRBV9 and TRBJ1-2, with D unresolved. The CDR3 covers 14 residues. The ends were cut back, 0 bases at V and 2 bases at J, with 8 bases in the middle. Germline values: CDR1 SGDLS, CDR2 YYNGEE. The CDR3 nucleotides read TGTGCCAGCAGCGTAGTTGACGGAAACTATGGCTACACCTTC. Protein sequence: CASSVVDGNYGYTF.

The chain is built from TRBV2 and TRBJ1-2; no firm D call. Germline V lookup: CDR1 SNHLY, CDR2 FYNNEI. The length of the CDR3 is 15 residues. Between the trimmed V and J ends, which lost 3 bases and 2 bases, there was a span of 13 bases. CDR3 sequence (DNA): TGTGCCAGCAGTGAGGGCAGTCCCAGCAACTATGGCTACACCTTC. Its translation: CASSEGSPSNYGYTF. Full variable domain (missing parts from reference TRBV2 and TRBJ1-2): EPEVTQTPSHQVTQMGQEVILRCVPISNHLYFYWYRQILGQKVEFLVSFYNNEISEKSEIFDDQFSVERPDGSNFTLKIRSTKLEDSAMYFCASSEGSPSNYGYTFGSGTRLTVV.

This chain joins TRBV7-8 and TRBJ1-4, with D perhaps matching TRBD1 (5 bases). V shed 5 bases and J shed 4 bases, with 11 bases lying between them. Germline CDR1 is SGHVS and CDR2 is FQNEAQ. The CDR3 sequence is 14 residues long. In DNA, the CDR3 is TGTGCCAGCAGCGCAGGGTTGGGTAATGAAAAACTGTTTTTT. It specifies CASSAGLGNEKLFF.

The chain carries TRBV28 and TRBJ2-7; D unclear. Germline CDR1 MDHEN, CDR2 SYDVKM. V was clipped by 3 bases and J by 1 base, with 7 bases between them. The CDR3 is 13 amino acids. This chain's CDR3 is CASSFPESYEQYF. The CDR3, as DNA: TGTGCCAGCAGTTTTCCGGAGTCCTACGAGCAGTACTTC.